What follows is one T cell receptor beta chain and its context. Its antigen is still unknown. This sample stems from a study of T cell clonotyping in hematopoietic cell transplantation. The CDR3 consists of 15 residues. The trim removed 7 bases at V and 3 bases at J, leaving 9 bases unmatched. The V gene's germline CDR1 is MNHEY and CDR2 SMNVEV (reference sequence). Study-wide findings and caveats: Recipient TCR diversity dropped after transplant; expanded clonotypes rose from day 30 to 180. At the given depth, recipient repertoires were over 97% de novo clonotypes. Without cell sorting, CD4 versus CD8 contributions remain unresolved. Graft donor and pretransplant recipient Inverse Simpson Index values predicted broader posttransplant TCR diversity.

TCRdb's copy holds only in-frame clones and misses some; the assay was immunoSEQ multiplex PCR. Found here are 60,000 to 75,000 clones, around 94% of them singletons; the top ten hold around 1.6%. Input material: peripheral blood mononuclear cells. The receptor was isolated from a man aged 50-60 years in good health. Some clones in this sample may be carry-over from other donors' samples. The chain employs TRBV27 and TRBJ1-5; 7 positions match TRBD1. CDR3 bases: TGTGCCAGCACCCCGCGGGGACAGCACAATCAGCCCCAGCATTTT. It specifies CASTPRGQHNQPQHF.